This TCR beta chain was profiled in a study of response to subunit inactivated influenza vaccine. Only a few counts were recorded for this clonotype. Its antigen is undetermined. Study-wide findings and caveats: Authors proposed each seasonal influenza vaccination draws in few new T cells.

CDR1 SGHKS and CDR2 YYEKEE come from the germline V gene (reference sequence). Trimming shortened V by 1 base and J by 0 bases, and 5 bases separated the two germline ends. This CDR3 spans 14 amino acids. A single record per CDR3 protein comes from TCRdb applying MiXCR to the RT-PCR reads. The sample holds about 160,000 distinct CDR3 sequences; about 10% are singletons and the top ten take roughly 36%. The chain carries TRBV5-5 and TRBJ1-3; D unresolved. Sequenced material: CD8+ T cells sorted from PBMCs, taken 23 to 25 months after vaccination. The receptor was isolated from a man aged 50-75 years who received an inactivated influenza vaccine. CDR3 in amino acids: CASSLLVSGNTIYF. Here the CDR3 DNA reads TGTGCCAGCAGCTTGTTGGTCTCTGGAAACACCATATATTTT.